The following is a T cell receptor (beta chain) sequence with its context. Authors' processing steps: Estimation of nucleated cell counts relied on the amplification of reference gene primers. Using immunoSEQ multiplex PCR, the repertoire was profiled, and TCRdb retains in-frame clones only, with some absent. V and J calls and clone size are as listed in that table; D and trimming were resolved from the DNA. The data hold some 150,000 clones, with 70% to 85% observed a single time. This entry comes from a study of blood T cell repertoires in COVID-19. The overall study: Donors in the United States, Italy and Spain gave samples during acute or convalescent COVID-19. PBMCs, B-cell-depleted T cells, or T cells were the source of the cDNA or gDNA that made up the material.

The V segment lost 5 bases and the J segment 2 bases; nucleotides outside the gene matches: 5. Per germline, CDR1 SGHAT and CDR2 FQNNGV. The length of the CDR3 is 14 residues. The genes are TRBV11-2 and TRBJ2-7; 8 nucleotides align to TRBD1. What was sequenced was peripheral blood. This clonotype originated in a woman aged 55-75 years with acute or convalescent COVID-19. The CDR3: CASSPPGQAYEQYF. The CDR3 DNA follows: TGTGCCAGCAGCCCACCGGGACAGGCCTACGAGCAGTACTTC.